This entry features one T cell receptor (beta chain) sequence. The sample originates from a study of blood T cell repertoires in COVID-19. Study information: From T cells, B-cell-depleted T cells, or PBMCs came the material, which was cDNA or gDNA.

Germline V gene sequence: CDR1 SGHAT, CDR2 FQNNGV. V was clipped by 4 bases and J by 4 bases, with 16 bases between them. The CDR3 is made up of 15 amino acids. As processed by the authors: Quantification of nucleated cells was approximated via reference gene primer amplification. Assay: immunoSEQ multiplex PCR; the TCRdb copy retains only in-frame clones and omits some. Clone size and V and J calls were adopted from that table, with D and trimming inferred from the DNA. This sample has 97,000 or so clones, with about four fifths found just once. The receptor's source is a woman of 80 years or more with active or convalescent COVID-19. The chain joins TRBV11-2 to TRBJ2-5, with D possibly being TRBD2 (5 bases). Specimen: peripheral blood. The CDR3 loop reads CASSSFRRRGETQYF. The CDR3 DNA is TGTGCCAGCAGCTCGTTTCGACGCCGGGGAGAGACCCAGTACTTC. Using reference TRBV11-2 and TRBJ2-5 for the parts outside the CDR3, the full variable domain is EAGVAQSPRYKIIEKRQSVAFWCNPISGHATLYWYQQILGQGPKLLIQFQNNGVVDDSQLPKDRFSAERLKGVDSTLKIQPAKLEDSAVYLCASSSFRRRGETQYFGPGTRLLVL.